Listed here are 8 T cell receptor beta chains from one sample, sequenced in a study of blood T cell repertoires in COVID-19. TCRdb's copy holds only in-frame clones and misses some; the assay was immunoSEQ multiplex PCR. The sample carries fewer than 65,000 clones, more than 85% recorded once. Sample: peripheral blood. These receptor sequences come from a man in his forties or fifties with acute or convalescent COVID-19.

The gene calls are TRBV5-1 and TRBJ1-2; TRBD1 matches at 7 bases. V lost 6 bases and J lost 3; bases outside the gene matches: 14. The CDR3 extends over 16 amino acids. CDR1 is SGHRS and CDR2 is YFSETQ in the germline V gene. The CDR3 is CASTKFPGGRDYGYTF. In DNA form, the CDR3 reads TGCGCCAGCACTAAATTTCCAGGGGGACGAGACTATGGCTACACCTTC.

The chain has TRBV20-1 and TRBJ1-6, with D tentatively TRBD1 (5 bases). The CDR3 contains 13 residues. Germline lookup yields CDR1 DFQATT and CDR2 SNEGSKA (reference sequence). Trimming cost V 3 bases and J 7 bases, with 10 bases left between them. Here the CDR3 reads CSASNRLNSPLHF. CDR3 DNA: TGCAGTGCTAGTAACAGGTTAAATTCACCCCTCCACTTT.

The chain links TRBV4-2 to TRBJ1-2; 7 positions agree with TRBD1. Per germline, CDR1 LGHNA and CDR2 YNFKEQ. The CDR3 length is 16 residues. Trimming cost V 3 bases and J 7 bases; bases outside gene matches: 14. CDR3 in amino acids: CASSHAGQGVARGYTF. CDR3 in DNA: TGTGCCAGCAGCCACGCTGGGCAGGGGGTGGCTCGTGGCTACACCTTC.

This chain joins TRBV28 and TRBJ1-5; D call uncertain. Germline loops: CDR1 MDHEN, CDR2 SYDVKM. There are 13 residues in the CDR3. The V end lost 3 bases, the J end lost 9 bases, and 12 bases lay between the germline ends. The CDR3 bases are TGTGCCAGCAGTTTCGGGTCGGATAGGCCCCAGCATTTT. It is translated as CASSFGSDRPQHF.

The J gene is TRBJ1-2, the V gene TRBV14; 12 bases align to TRBD1. V gave up 2 bases and J gave up 7 bases; unmatched junction bases: 17. The CDR3 is made up of 19 amino acids. The germline V gene encodes CDR1 SGHDN and CDR2 FVKESK. The CDR3: CASSQKGPGQGARVGGYTF. The CDR3 region has the DNA TGTGCCAGCAGCCAAAAAGGCCCGGGACAGGGGGCCCGGGTAGGTGGCTACACCTTC.

The J gene is TRBJ1-2, the V gene TRBV6-1, with 9 nucleotides matching TRBD1. The CDR3 loop spans 15 amino acids. Losses at the gene ends were 3 bases for V and 4 bases for J; bases not matched to a gene: 6. In germline, CDR1 is MNHNS, CDR2 SASEGT. The CDR3, as DNA: TGTGCCAGCAGTGATCCGGGACAGGGAGCCTATGGCTACACCTTC. This codes for CASSDPGQGAYGYTF.

The chain combines TRBV7-2 with TRBJ1-1; 7 bases align to TRBD1. The V segment lost 4 bases and the J segment 5 bases; nucleotides outside the gene matches: 4. Germline CDR1 SGHTA, CDR2 FQGNSA. The CDR3 loop spans 13 amino acids. The CDR3 here is CASSYDRATEAFF. The CDR3 nucleotides read TGTGCCAGCAGCTACGACAGGGCAACTGAAGCTTTCTTT.

This clone was detected once. Compared with germline, one end of the junction differs, possibly owing to a read error. The V call is TRBV5-1, the J call TRBJ1-1; 9 bases map to TRBD1. This CDR3 contains 16 residues. CDR1 is SGHRS and CDR2 is YFSETQ in the germline V gene. The chain's CDR3 is CASSFAGTGLKTEAFF. As DNA, the CDR3 is TGCGCCAGCAGCTTTGCCGGGACAGGGTTGAAAACTGAAGCTTTCTTT.